This T cell receptor beta chain comes out of a study of shared clonotypes between healthy human individuals. Study-level information: There were three CD4 naive, three CD4 memory, two CD8 naive and one CD8 memory plates per donor.

General observations from the study: In general, naive subsets displayed greater estimated richness than memory subsets did.

Turning to this clone: Its antigen is currently unknown.

The naive CD8 fraction comprised CD45RO-negative cells positively selected for CCR7 and excluded terminally differentiated effector memory CD45RA+ cells. The CDR3 extends over 17 amino acids. V was clipped by 8 bases and J by 0 bases, with 20 bases between them. Germline assignment: CDR1 MNHEY and CDR2 SMNVEV (reference sequence). The protocol was immunoSEQ multiplex PCR, while the TCRdb copy is restricted to in-frame clones and leaves out a portion. The repertoire holds roughly 2.1 million clones, with 93% as singletons. The clonotype comes from a man between 18 and 35 years old in good health. Some clones in this sample may be carry-over from other donors' samples. Sequenced: naive CD8+ T cells from PBMCs. The V gene is TRBV27, the J gene TRBJ1-3; D unresolved. The chain's CDR3 is CASPGRGSTISGNTIYF. CDR3 coding DNA: TGTGCCAGCCCGGGTAGAGGGAGTACGATCTCTGGAAACACCATATATTTT.